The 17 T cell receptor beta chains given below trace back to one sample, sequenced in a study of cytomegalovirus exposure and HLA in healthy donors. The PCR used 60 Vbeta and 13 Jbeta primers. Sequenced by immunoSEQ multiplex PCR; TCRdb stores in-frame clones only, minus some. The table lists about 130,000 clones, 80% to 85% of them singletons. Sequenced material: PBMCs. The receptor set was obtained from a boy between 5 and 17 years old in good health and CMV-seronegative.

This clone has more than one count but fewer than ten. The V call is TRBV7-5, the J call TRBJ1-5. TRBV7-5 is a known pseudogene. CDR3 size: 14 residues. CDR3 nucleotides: TGTGTCACCGTAATTGGGGGGAGGGCCAAGCCCCAGCATTTT. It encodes CVTVIGGRAKPQHF.

The CDR3, as DNA: TGTGCCAGCAGCGTAGCGGGGACAGGGGTTGCCTACGAGCAGTACTTC. Translating gives CASSVAGTGVAYEQYF. V and J are TRBV9 and TRBJ2-7; 10 nucleotides line up with TRBD1. The germline V gene has CDR1 SGDLS and CDR2 YYNGEE. V lost 0 bases and J lost 2; bases outside the gene matches: 5. The CDR3 sequence is 16 residues long.

In DNA, the CDR3 is TGTGCCTGGAGTGCCGAAACAGGGTTTGAAGCTTTCTTT. Translated: CAWSAETGFEAFF. This chain uses TRBV30 with TRBJ1-1, with D perhaps matching TRBD1 (6 bases). Germline-derived CDR1 and CDR2 are GTSNPN and SVGIG (reference sequence). V was pared by 1 base and J by 7 bases, with 13 bases between. This CDR3 region has 13 residues.

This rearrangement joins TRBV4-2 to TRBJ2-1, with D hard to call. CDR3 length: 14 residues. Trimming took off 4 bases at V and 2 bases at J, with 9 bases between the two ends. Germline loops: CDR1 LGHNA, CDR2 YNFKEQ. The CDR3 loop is CASSPSRTYNEQFF. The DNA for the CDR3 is TGTGCCAGCAGCCCCTCGAGGACCTACAATGAGCAGTTCTTC.

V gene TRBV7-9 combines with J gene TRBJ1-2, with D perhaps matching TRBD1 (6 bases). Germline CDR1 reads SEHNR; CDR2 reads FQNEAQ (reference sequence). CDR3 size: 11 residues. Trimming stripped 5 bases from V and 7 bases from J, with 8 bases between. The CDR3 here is CASSRGGGYTF. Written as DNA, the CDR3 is TGTGCCAGCAGCAGAGGGGGTGGCTACACCTTC.

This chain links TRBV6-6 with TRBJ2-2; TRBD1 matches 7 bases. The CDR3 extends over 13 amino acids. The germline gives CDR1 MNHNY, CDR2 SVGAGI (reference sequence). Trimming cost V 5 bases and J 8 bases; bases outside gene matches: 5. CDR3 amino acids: CASSTGAGGELFF. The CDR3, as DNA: TGTGCCAGCAGTACAGGGGCTGGGGGGGAGCTGTTTTTT.

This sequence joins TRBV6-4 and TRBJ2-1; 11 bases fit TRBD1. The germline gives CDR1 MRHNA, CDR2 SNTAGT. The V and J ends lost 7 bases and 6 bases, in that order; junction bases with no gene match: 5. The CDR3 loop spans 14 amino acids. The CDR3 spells CASTSGTGGNEQFF. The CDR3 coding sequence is TGTGCCAGCACCTCCGGGACAGGGGGCAATGAGCAGTTCTTC.

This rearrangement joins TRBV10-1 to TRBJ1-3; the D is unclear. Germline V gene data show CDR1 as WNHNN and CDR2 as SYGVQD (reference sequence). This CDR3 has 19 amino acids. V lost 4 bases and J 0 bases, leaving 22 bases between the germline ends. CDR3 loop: CASSGTPAHVTGSGNTIYF. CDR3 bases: TGCGCCAGCAGTGGAACTCCTGCTCATGTGACGGGCTCTGGAAACACCATATATTTT.

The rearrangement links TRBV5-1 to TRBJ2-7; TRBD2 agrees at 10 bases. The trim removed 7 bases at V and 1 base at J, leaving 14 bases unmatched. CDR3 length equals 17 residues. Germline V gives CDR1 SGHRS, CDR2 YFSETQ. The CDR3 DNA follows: TGCGCCAGCTCCCGGACTAGCGGCGCCTCACCTTCCTACGAGCAGTACTTC. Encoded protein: CASSRTSGASPSYEQYF.

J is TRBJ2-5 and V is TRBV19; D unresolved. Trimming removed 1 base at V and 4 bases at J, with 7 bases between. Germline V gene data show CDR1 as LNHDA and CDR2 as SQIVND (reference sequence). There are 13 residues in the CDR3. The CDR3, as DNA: TGTGCCAGTAGTATAGTCGCAGGAGAGACCCAGTACTTC. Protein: CASSIVAGETQYF.

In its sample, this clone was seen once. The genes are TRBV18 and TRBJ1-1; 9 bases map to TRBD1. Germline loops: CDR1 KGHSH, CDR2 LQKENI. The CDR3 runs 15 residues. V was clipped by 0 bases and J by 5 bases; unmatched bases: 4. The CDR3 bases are TGTGCCAGCTCACCACCGATCGGACAGGGGACTGAAGCTTTCTTT. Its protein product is CASSPPIGQGTEAFF.

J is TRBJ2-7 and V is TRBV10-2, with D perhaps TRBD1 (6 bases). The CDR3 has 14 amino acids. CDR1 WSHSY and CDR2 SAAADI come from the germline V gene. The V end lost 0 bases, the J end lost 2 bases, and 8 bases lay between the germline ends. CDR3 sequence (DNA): TGCGCCAGCAGTGAGTCATGGGGGCCCTACGAGCAGTACTTC. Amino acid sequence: CASSESWGPYEQYF.

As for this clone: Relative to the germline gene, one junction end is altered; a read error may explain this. In nucleotides, the CDR3 is TGTGCCAGCAGCCGGGGACAGGGTGAAGAGGCCCAGTACTTC. It specifies CASSRGQGEEAQYF. This chain uses TRBV7-2 with TRBJ2-5, with TRBD1 matching 9 bases. Germline-derived CDR1 and CDR2 are SGHTA and FQGNSA. The CDR3 covers 14 residues.

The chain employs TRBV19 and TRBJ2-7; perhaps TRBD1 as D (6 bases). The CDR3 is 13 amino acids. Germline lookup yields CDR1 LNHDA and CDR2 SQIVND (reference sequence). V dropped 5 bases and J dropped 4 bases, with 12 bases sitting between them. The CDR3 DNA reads TGTGCCAGTAGTCCCGGCAGGGGATACGAGCAGTACTTC. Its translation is CASSPGRGYEQYF.

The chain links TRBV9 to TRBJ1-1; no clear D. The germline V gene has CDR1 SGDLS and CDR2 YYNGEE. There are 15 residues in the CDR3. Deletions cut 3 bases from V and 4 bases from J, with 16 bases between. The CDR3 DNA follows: TGTGCCAGCAGCGCCTCGACTACCCGGAGCACTGAAGCTTTCTTT. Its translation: CASSASTTRSTEAFF.

CDR3 bases: TGTGCCACCAGCAGAGGGGGAGGACGGACTAGCGGTTCCTCCTACGAGCAGTACTTC. It specifies CATSRGGGRTSGSSYEQYF. The chain employs TRBV15 and TRBJ2-7; 10 positions agree with TRBD2. Losses at the gene ends were 1 base for V and 0 bases for J; bases not matched to a gene: 12. Germline CDR1 is LNHNV and CDR2 is YYDKDF (reference sequence). The CDR3 is 19 amino acids.

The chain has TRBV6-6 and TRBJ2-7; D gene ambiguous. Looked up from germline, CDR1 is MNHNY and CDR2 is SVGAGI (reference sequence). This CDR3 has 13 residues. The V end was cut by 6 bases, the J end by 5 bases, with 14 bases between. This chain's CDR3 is CASRPRARDEQYF. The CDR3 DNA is TGTGCCAGCAGGCCTCGTGCTCGGGACGAGCAGTACTTC.